The next 31 T cell receptor beta chains were all read from a single sample in a study of Ad26.COV2.S vaccination and SARS-CoV-2 variants. The protocol was immunoSEQ multiplex PCR, while the TCRdb copy is restricted to in-frame clones and leaves out a portion. The sample has about 480,000 clones, 70% to 90% seen once. The treatment here: roughly 20 received Ad26.COV2.S at low or high dose, single or two shots; about five received placebo; per-sample allocation not given. Following the first vaccine or placebo injection, samples were taken on day 63. The sample consisted of peripheral blood, taken in a trial of Ad26.COV2.S vaccine versus placebo. All receptors derive from a person between 18 and 65 years old who received the Ad26.COV2.S COVID-19 vaccine or a placebo.

With regard to this clone: Other DNA sequences in this specimen translate into the identical CDR3. The rearrangement uses TRBV30 and TRBJ2-7; no reliable D call. The length of the CDR3 is 11 residues. The germline CDR1 and CDR2 sequences are GTSNPN and SVGIG (reference sequence). Trimming took 2 bases from V and 2 from J, leaving 4 bases between them. CDR3 bases: TGTGCCTGGAGTACACCCTACGAGCAGTACTTC. It translates to CAWSTPYEQYF. The full variable domain, completed using reference TRBV30 and TRBJ2-7, is SQTIHQWPATLVQPVGSPLSLECTVEGTSNPNLYWYRQAAGRGLQLLFYSVGIGQISSEVPQNLSASRPQDRQFILSSKKLLLSDSGFYLCAWSTPYEQYFGPGTRLTVT.

The V and J genes are TRBV9 and TRBJ2-7; D tentatively reads TRBD1 or TRBD2 (5 bases each). There are 15 residues in the CDR3. Trimming shortened V by 4 bases and J by 3 bases, and 17 bases separated the two germline ends. Looked up from germline, CDR1 is SGDLS and CDR2 is YYNGEE. This CDR3 reads CASSPRDGGSYEQYF. Here the CDR3 DNA reads TGTGCCAGCAGCCCTCGGGACGGAGGAAGCTACGAGCAGTACTTC.

The gene calls are TRBV24-1 and TRBJ2-1; tentative D call: TRBD2 (5 bases). Trimming shortened V by 2 bases and J by 5 bases, and 12 bases separated the two germline ends. CDR3 length: 15 residues. CDR1 KGHDR and CDR2 SFDVKD come from the germline V gene. The CDR3 loop is CATSDSGRKNNEQFF. CDR3 DNA sequence: TGTGCCACCAGTGATTCGGGGAGAAAAAACAATGAGCAGTTCTTC.

This chain connects TRBV30 to TRBJ2-5; a possible D gene is TRBD2 (6 bases). Germline V gene sequence: CDR1 GTSNPN, CDR2 SVGIG (reference sequence). V shed 0 bases and J shed 3 bases, with 8 bases lying between them. CDR3 length equals 13 residues. The CDR3 is CAWSVSGEETQYF. The CDR3 DNA follows: TGTGCCTGGAGTGTGTCGGGGGAAGAGACCCAGTACTTC.

V and J are TRBV7-9 and TRBJ2-5, with D possibly being TRBD1 (8 bases). The CDR3 length is 16 residues. CDR1 is SEHNR, CDR2 FQNEAQ, per germline (reference sequence). Trimming shortened V by 4 bases and J by 2 bases, and 17 bases separated the two germline ends. The CDR3 DNA is TGTGCCAGCAGCTACGGTGACAGGGGACTACAAGAGACCCAGTACTTC. Protein sequence: CASSYGDRGLQETQYF.

This clone has only one observation. The rearrangement uses TRBV24-1 and TRBJ2-2; D is unresolved. CDR3 length: 13 amino acids. Trimming cost V 0 bases and J 4 bases, with 2 bases left between them. Germline V CDR1 and CDR2: KGHDR, SFDVKD. The CDR3 sequence: CATSDLGTGELFF. CDR3 nucleotides: TGTGCCACCAGTGATTTGGGCACCGGGGAGCTGTTTTTT.

The chain has TRBV5-4 and TRBJ2-1; D is uncertain. This CDR3 spans 12 amino acids. V lost 4 bases and J lost 9, with 11 bases in between. CDR1 SGHNT and CDR2 YYREEE come from the germline V gene (reference sequence). The CDR3 loop reads CASSPGPSEQFF. The DNA of the CDR3 is TGTGCCAGCAGCCCTGGCCCCTCTGAGCAGTTCTTC.

In its sample, this clone was seen a few times. V usage is TRBV2 and J usage is TRBJ2-7, with D perhaps TRBD1 or TRBD2 (5 bases each). The ends were cut back, 2 bases at V and 6 bases at J, with 17 bases in the middle. The CDR3 contains 15 residues. Germline V gene sequence: CDR1 SNHLY, CDR2 FYNNEI. The CDR3 reads CASSETLGLGAEQYF. In DNA, the CDR3 is TGTGCCAGCAGTGAAACCCTTGGCCTCGGGGCCGAGCAGTACTTC.

This clone has only one observation. The rearrangement links TRBV30 to TRBJ1-6, with 7 nucleotides matching TRBD1. The trim removed 3 bases at V and 8 bases at J, leaving 4 bases unmatched. This CDR3 has 13 amino acids. CDR1 is GTSNPN, CDR2 SVGIG, per germline (reference sequence). The DNA of the CDR3 is TGTGCCTGGAGGAGGGACAGAGATTCACCCCTCCACTTT. It encodes CAWRRDRDSPLHF.

The V gene is TRBV24-1, the J gene TRBJ2-3; D remains unclear. Germline CDR1 and CDR2: KGHDR and SFDVKD. The germline V and J ends were trimmed by 1 base and 1 base, with 14 bases remaining between them. The CDR3 consists of 17 residues. The DNA of the CDR3 is TGTGCCACCAGTGATTTTACTTCCATGACGGGCACAGATACGCAGTATTTT. It encodes CATSDFTSMTGTDTQYF.

The chain employs TRBV7-2 and TRBJ1-5; D possibly corresponds to TRBD1 (6 bases). Germline CDR1 reads SGHTA; CDR2 reads FQGNSA. V lost 3 bases and J 7 bases, leaving 13 bases between the germline ends. CDR3 size: 14 residues. CDR3 in amino acids: CASSLDPGGQPQHF. Here the CDR3 DNA reads TGTGCCAGCAGCTTGGATCCTGGGGGCCAGCCCCAGCATTTT. Variable domain in full (rest from reference TRBV7-2 and TRBJ1-5): GAGVSQSPSNKVTEKGKDVELRCDPISGHTALYWYRQSLGQGLEFLIYFQGNSAPDKSGLPSDRFSAERTGGSVSTLTIQRTQQEDSAVYLCASSLDPGGQPQHFGDGTRLSIL.

The chain links TRBV29-1 to TRBJ2-5; TRBD2 agrees at 9 bases. V lost 3 bases to trimming and J lost 1 base; unmatched junction nucleotides: 3. Germline V gene data show CDR1 as SQVTM and CDR2 as ANQGSEA. This CDR3 has 14 amino acids. The CDR3 sequence is CSVEGSGGQETQYF. The CDR3 bases are TGCAGCGTTGAGGGTAGCGGGGGCCAAGAGACCCAGTACTTC.

The rearrangement uses TRBV12-3 or TRBV12-4 and TRBJ1-6; D is unresolved. This CDR3 contains 12 residues. Between the trimmed V and J ends, which lost 7 bases and 7 bases, there was a span of 8 bases. CDR3 loop: CASTTRNSPLHF. CDR3 DNA sequence: TGTGCCAGCACTACTCGAAATTCACCCCTCCACTTT.

The V call is TRBV28, the J call TRBJ2-7; weak D call: TRBD1 (6 bases). The V end lost 5 bases, the J end lost 8 bases, and 13 bases lay between the germline ends. The length of the CDR3 is 12 residues. CDR1 is MDHEN, CDR2 SYDVKM, per germline. Here the CDR3 DNA reads TGTGCCAGCAGTCTGGGGGCATCAAAGCAGTACTTC. Protein product: CASSLGASKQYF.

This chain joins TRBV28 and TRBJ2-1; 8 bases map to TRBD1. Trimming took 2 bases from V and 9 from J; bases not matched to a gene: 9. The CDR3 spans 15 residues. Looked up from germline, CDR1 is MDHEN and CDR2 is SYDVKM. The DNA of the CDR3 is TGTGCCAGCAGTTTACCTAAGGACAGGGTGAGTGAGCAGTTCTTC. This sequence encodes CASSLPKDRVSEQFF.

This sequence joins TRBV25-1 and TRBJ1-5; D not certain. Trimming cost V 4 bases and J 4 bases, with 5 bases left between them. CDR3 size: 12 residues. Germline CDR1 reads MGHDK; CDR2 reads SYGVNS. CDR3 DNA sequence: TGTGCCAGCAGTGTAGGTAATCAGCCCCAGCATTTT. Its translation is CASSVGNQPQHF. The full variable domain, rest sourced from reference TRBV25-1 and TRBJ1-5, is EADIYQTPRYLVIGTGKKITLECSQTMGHDKMYWYQQDPGMELHLIHYSYGVNSTEKGDLSSESTVSRIRTEHFPLTLESARPSHTSQYLCASSVGNQPQHFGDGTRLSIL.

This rearrangement joins TRBV28 to TRBJ1-2; D call uncertain. The germline V gene has CDR1 MDHEN and CDR2 SYDVKM. This CDR3 comprises 13 residues. V lost 3 bases and J 8 bases, leaving 13 bases between the germline ends. CDR3 DNA: TGTGCCAGCAGTTTCCCTAAGGCCTTGGGCTACACCTTC. As protein: CASSFPKALGYTF.

The V and J genes are TRBV6-2 or TRBV6-3 and TRBJ1-5; 7 bases are shared with TRBD1. The CDR3 extends over 14 amino acids. Germline values: CDR1 MNHEY, CDR2 SVGEGT. The trim removed 1 base at V and 6 bases at J, leaving 3 bases unmatched. CDR3 residues: CASSYFRGSQPQHF. The CDR3 nucleotides are TGTGCCAGCAGTTACTTCAGGGGGAGTCAGCCCCAGCATTTT.

The rearrangement uses TRBV7-2 and TRBJ2-2, with unresolved D. Between the trimmed V and J ends, which lost 5 bases and 5 bases, there was a span of 12 bases. The germline V gene has CDR1 SGHTA and CDR2 FQGNSA. There are 14 residues in the CDR3. This CDR3 is CASSPQLGTGELFF. The CDR3 DNA reads TGTGCCAGCAGCCCCCAATTAGGAACCGGGGAGCTGTTTTTT.

The rearrangement uses TRBV2 and TRBJ2-6; 8 bases agree with TRBD1. In germline, CDR1 is SNHLY, CDR2 FYNNEI. The CDR3 has 16 residues. Trimming cost V 7 bases and J 1 base; bases outside gene matches: 6. CDR3: CASKAGGLSGANVLTF. The CDR3 DNA reads as TGTGCCAGCAAGGCAGGGGGCCTTTCTGGGGCCAACGTCCTGACTTTC.

V is TRBV24-1 and J is TRBJ2-1, with unresolved D. Trimming cost V 2 bases and J 6 bases, with 19 bases left between them. CDR1 is KGHDR and CDR2 is SFDVKD in the germline V gene. The CDR3 has 17 amino acids. The CDR3 loop is CATSDSRITSRANEQFF. The CDR3 nucleotides read TGTGCCACCAGTGATTCCCGAATAACAAGTCGAGCCAATGAGCAGTTCTTC.

The V gene is TRBV6-5, the J gene TRBJ1-6; D not resolved. Germline V gene lookup returns CDR1 MNHEY and CDR2 SVGAGI. CDR3 length equals 14 residues. Deletions cut 2 bases from V and 7 bases from J, with 9 bases between. CDR3 coding DNA: TGTGCCAGCAGTTACAGGGTTTGGAATTCACCCCTCCACTTT. It translates to CASSYRVWNSPLHF.

The chain employs TRBV18 and TRBJ1-2; no clear D. V was pared by 6 bases and J by 2 bases, with 22 bases between. The CDR3 has 17 residues. CDR1 and CDR2 from the germline V gene are KGHSH and LQKENI. CDR3 region: CASSPPHPTAMNYGYTF. As DNA, the CDR3 is TGTGCCAGCTCCCCCCCACACCCAACCGCCATGAACTATGGCTACACCTTC.

The J gene is TRBJ2-1, the V gene TRBV28; 12 bases match TRBD1. The CDR3 runs to 18 residues. The J segment lost 7 bases and the V segment lost 5 bases, leaving 15 bases of the junction unmatched. The germline V gene encodes CDR1 MDHEN and CDR2 SYDVKM. The DNA of the CDR3 is TGTGCCAGCAGTCGAATCCATCCGGGACAGGGGGCTTGGAATGAGCAGTTCTTC. Translation: CASSRIHPGQGAWNEQFF.

The genes are TRBV5-4 and TRBJ2-7; 9 bases are a match to TRBD2. Germline-derived CDR1 and CDR2 are SGHNT and YYREEE (reference sequence). With 1 base clipped from V and 2 bases from J, the junction kept 1 base outside the gene matches. The CDR3 runs to 14 residues. The CDR3 loop is CASSLTSGPYEQYF. The CDR3 nucleotides are TGTGCCAGCAGCTTGACTAGCGGGCCCTACGAGCAGTACTTC.

This chain connects TRBV29-1 to TRBJ2-5, with 9 bases lining up with TRBD2. Germline V gene sequence: CDR1 SQVTM, CDR2 ANQGSEA. With V trimmed by 6 bases and J by 5 bases, 13 bases remained unmatched. The CDR3 contains 15 residues. CDR3 loop: CSVINTGLAEETQYF. The CDR3 DNA sequence: TGCAGCGTGATAAACACGGGACTAGCAGAGGAGACCCAGTACTTC.

This chain connects TRBV7-9 to TRBJ1-2; a weak D match, TRBD1 (5 bases). This CDR3 has 15 amino acids. Trimming left V 5 bases short and J 4 bases short, with 17 bases between. The V gene's germline CDR1 is SEHNR and CDR2 FQNEAQ (reference sequence). The CDR3 nucleotides read TGTGCCAGCAGCGCTTCCGTCCAGGGCACCTATGGCTACACCTTC. Amino acids: CASSASVQGTYGYTF. Supplemented by reference TRBV7-9 and TRBJ1-2, the full variable domain reads DTGVSQNPRHKITKRGQNVTFRCDPISEHNRLYWYRQTLGQGPEFLTYFQNEAQLEKSRLLSDRFSAERPKGSFSTLEIQRTEQGDSAMYLCASSASVQGTYGYTFGSGTRLTVV.

This chain links TRBV4-2 with TRBJ2-1; D is perhaps TRBD2 (5 bases). Trimming left V 0 bases short and J 4 bases short, with 10 bases between. The CDR3 has 15 amino acids. Germline V gene sequence: CDR1 LGHNA, CDR2 YNFKEQ. The CDR3 protein is CASSQDRLAYNEQFF. DNA for the CDR3: TGTGCCAGCAGCCAAGATAGGCTAGCTTACAATGAGCAGTTCTTC.

The rearrangement uses TRBV11-2 and TRBJ1-1; perhaps TRBD1 as D (5 bases). CDR1 and CDR2 from the germline V gene are SGHAT and FQNNGV. The V and J ends lost 5 bases and 0 bases respectively, with 7 bases between them. The CDR3 spans 13 residues. As DNA, the CDR3 is TGTGCCAGCAGCGGACACTTGAACACTGAAGCTTTCTTT. Translated, it gives CASSGHLNTEAFF.

The gene calls are TRBV28 and TRBJ2-4, with 10 bases fitting TRBD1. The CDR3 consists of 14 residues. The germline V gene has CDR1 MDHEN and CDR2 SYDVKM. V dropped 7 bases and J dropped 9; count of bases not matched to a gene: 9. CDR3 protein: CASTLTGGLSIQYF. Here the CDR3 DNA reads TGTGCCAGCACCCTGACAGGGGGCTTGAGCATTCAGTACTTC.

This rearrangement joins TRBV6-5 to TRBJ1-2, with D unresolved. The CDR3 covers 16 residues. Germline lookup yields CDR1 MNHEY and CDR2 SVGAGI. V was pared by 4 bases and J by 2 bases, with 17 bases between. The CDR3 here is CASSSRLGSTNYGYTF. CDR3 nucleotides: TGTGCCAGCAGTTCCAGACTGGGGTCCACCAACTATGGCTACACCTTC.